This TCR beta chain was recorded in a study of cytomegalovirus exposure and HLA in healthy donors. The study, taken as a whole, reports: Among TCR beta chains of equal frequency, HLA-associated ones were more clonally expanded in a later analysis. TCR beta chains numbering more than 150 were designated cytomegalovirus-associated.

Trimming left V 6 bases short and J 9 bases short, with 15 bases between. The CDR3 consists of 14 residues. Per the germline V gene, CDR1 is MNHEY and CDR2 is SVGAGI. This clone was counted a few times. The antigen is unknown. The PCR used 60 Vbeta and 13 Jbeta primers. The table came from immunoSEQ multiplex PCR; TCRdb's copy has only in-frame clones and leaves some out. The sample shows about 150,000 clones, approximately 10% of them seen only once. The sample was PBMCs. This sequence originates from a woman aged 40 to 49 in good health and CMV-seropositive. The chain carries TRBV6-5 and TRBJ1-6; tentatively, D is TRBD1 (5 bases). CDR3 in DNA: TGTGCCAGCAGCGAGACAGTTAACCGTTCACCCCTCCACTTT. Its translation: CASSETVNRSPLHF.